Below, 3 T cell receptor beta chains from the same sample are listed, as sequenced in a study of shared clonotypes between healthy human individuals. The naive CD8 fraction comprised CD45RO-negative cells positively selected for CCR7 and excluded terminally differentiated effector memory CD45RA+ cells. Sequenced by immunoSEQ multiplex PCR; TCRdb stores in-frame clones only, minus some. The table has about 1,800,000 clones, 85% to 95% seen once. Sequenced input: naive CD8+ T cells sorted from blood. The receptors were sampled from a man younger than 35 in good health.

This chain links TRBV27 with TRBJ2-1, with 8 bases lining up with TRBD2. The ends lost 2 bases at V and 8 bases at J; junction bases unmatched: 8. The V gene's germline CDR1 is MNHEY and CDR2 SMNVEV (reference sequence). CDR3 size: 15 residues. The CDR3 DNA sequence: TGTGCCAGCAGTTTAATAAGCGGGAGCTTTTATGAGCAGTTCTTC. This translates into CASSLISGSFYEQFF.

The chain uses TRBV2 and TRBJ2-3; D may correspond to TRBD1 or TRBD2 (5 bases each). The CDR3 totals 14 residues. V lost 7 bases, J lost 5 bases, and 16 bases lay in between. CDR1 is SNHLY and CDR2 is FYNNEI in the germline V gene. DNA for the CDR3: TGTGCCAGCACACTTTCAGGGACGGGAGATACGCAGTATTTT. The encoded protein is CASTLSGTGDTQYF.

The chain employs TRBV4-1 and TRBJ1-2, with 10 bases fitting TRBD1. The CDR3 totals 14 residues. The V and J ends lost 2 bases and 6 bases, in that order; junction bases with no gene match: 3. From germline, CDR1 is MGHRA and CDR2 YSYEKL. CDR3: CASSQIGTGDGYTF. In DNA, the CDR3 is TGCGCCAGCAGCCAAATAGGGACAGGGGATGGCTACACCTTC.